This TCR beta chain was observed in a study of shared clonotypes between healthy human individuals. Whole-study context: Per-donor plates numbered three CD4 naive, three CD4 memory, two CD8 naive and one CD8 memory.

Germline loops: CDR1 SGHNT, CDR2 YYREEE (reference sequence). Trimming stripped 0 bases from V and 6 bases from J, with 13 bases between. The CDR3 is made up of 14 amino acids. Profiling relied on immunoSEQ multiplex PCR, and the TCRdb table lists in-frame clones only, not all of them. The repertoire holds over a million clones, with around 76% as singletons. The authors divided CD4+ cells into CD45RA+ naive and CD45RA-negative memory subsets. This TCR came from a man between 18 and 35 years old in good health. The sequenced sample was memory CD4+ T cells sorted from blood. As to subset: CD45RA-negative fraction. J is TRBJ2-7 and V is TRBV5-4; D possibly corresponds to TRBD2 (5 bases). The CDR3 loop reads CASSLEGGRGEQYF. Written as DNA, the CDR3 is TGTGCCAGCAGCTTGGAAGGCGGACGGGGCGAGCAGTACTTC.